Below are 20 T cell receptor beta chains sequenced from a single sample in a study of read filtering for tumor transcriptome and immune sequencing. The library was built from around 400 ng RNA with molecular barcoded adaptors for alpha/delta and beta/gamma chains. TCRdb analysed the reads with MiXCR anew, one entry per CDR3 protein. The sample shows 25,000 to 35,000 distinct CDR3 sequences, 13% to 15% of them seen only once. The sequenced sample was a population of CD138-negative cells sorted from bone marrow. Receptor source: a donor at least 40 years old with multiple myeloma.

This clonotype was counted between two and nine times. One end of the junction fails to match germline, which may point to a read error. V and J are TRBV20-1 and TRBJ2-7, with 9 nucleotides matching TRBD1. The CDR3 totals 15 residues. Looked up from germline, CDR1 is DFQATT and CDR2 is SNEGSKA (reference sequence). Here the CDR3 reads CSAQMVGQGIYKQYF. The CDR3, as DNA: TGCAGTGCCCAAATGGTGGGACAGGGTATCTACAAGCAGTACTTC.

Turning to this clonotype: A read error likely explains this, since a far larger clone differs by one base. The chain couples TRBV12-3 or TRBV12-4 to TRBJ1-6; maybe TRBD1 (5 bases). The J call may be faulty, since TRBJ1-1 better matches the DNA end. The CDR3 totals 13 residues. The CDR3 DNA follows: TGTGCCAGCAGCCGGGACTTAATCGCTGGAGCTTTCTTT. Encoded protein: CASSRDLIAGAFF.

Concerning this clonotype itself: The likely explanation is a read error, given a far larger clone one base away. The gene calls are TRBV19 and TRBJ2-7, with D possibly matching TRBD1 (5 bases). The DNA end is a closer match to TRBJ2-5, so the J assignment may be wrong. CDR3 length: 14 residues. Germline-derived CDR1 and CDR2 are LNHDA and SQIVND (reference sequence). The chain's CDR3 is CASSSPRQQETQYF. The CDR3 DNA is TGTGCCAGTAGTTCCCCAAGACAGCAAGAGACCCAGTACTTC.

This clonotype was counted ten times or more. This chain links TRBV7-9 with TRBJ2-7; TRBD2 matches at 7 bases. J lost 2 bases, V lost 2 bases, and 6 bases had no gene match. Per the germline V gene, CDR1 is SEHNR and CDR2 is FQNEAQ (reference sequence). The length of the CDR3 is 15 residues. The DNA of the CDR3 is TGTGCCAGCAGCTTAATCGAGCGGGGAACCTACGAGCAGTACTTC. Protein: CASSLIERGTYEQYF.

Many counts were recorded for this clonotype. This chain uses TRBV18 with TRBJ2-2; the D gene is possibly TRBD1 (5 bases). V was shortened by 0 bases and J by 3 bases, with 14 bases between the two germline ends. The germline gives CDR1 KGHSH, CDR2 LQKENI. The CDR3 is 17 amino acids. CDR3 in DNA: TGTGCCAGCTCACCACCATTTTTAGGGGCGGACACCGGGGAGCTGTTTTTT. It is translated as CASSPPFLGADTGELFF.

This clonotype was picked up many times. The CDR3, as DNA: TGCAGTGCTCCGAAGGGGAACACTGAAGCTTTCTTT. The encoded protein is CSAPKGNTEAFF. This chain links TRBV20-1 with TRBJ1-1; D is undetermined. The CDR3 loop spans 12 amino acids. Germline lookup yields CDR1 DFQATT and CDR2 SNEGSKA (reference sequence). V was cut by 5 bases and J by 1 base, with 8 bases left in between.

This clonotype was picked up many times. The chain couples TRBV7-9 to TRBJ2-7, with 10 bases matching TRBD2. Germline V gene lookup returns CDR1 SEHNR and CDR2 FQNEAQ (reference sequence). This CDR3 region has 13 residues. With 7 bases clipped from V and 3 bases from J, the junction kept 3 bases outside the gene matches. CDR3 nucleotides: TGTGCCAGCACCAGGACTAGCGGCTACGAGCAGTACTTC. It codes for CASTRTSGYEQYF.

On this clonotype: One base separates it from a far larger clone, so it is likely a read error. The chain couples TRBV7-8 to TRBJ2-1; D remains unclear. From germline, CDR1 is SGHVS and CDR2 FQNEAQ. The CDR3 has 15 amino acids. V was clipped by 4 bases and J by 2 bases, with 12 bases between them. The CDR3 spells CASSSVHGPYNEQFF. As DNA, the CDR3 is TGTGCCAGCAGCTCAGTGCACGGTCCCTACAATGAGCAGTTCTTC.

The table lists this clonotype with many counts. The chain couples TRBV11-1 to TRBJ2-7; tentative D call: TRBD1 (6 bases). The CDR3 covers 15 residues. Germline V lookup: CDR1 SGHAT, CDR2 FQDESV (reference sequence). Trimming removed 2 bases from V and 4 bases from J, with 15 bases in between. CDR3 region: CASSLQQGLGYEQYF. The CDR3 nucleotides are TGTGCCAGCAGCTTACAACAGGGCCTTGGGTACGAGCAGTACTTC.

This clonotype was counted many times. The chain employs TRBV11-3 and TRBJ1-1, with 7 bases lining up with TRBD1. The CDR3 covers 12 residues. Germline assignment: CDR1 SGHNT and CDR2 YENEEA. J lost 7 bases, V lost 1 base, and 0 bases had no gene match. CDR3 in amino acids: CASSLGDSEAFF. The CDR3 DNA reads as TGTGCCAGCAGCTTAGGGGACAGTGAAGCTTTCTTT.

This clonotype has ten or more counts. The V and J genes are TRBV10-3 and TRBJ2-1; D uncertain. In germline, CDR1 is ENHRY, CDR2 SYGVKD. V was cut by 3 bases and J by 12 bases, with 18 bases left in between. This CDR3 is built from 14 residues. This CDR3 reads CAISEEIGGYAQFF. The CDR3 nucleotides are TGTGCCATCAGTGAAGAGATAGGCGGATATGCGCAGTTCTTC.

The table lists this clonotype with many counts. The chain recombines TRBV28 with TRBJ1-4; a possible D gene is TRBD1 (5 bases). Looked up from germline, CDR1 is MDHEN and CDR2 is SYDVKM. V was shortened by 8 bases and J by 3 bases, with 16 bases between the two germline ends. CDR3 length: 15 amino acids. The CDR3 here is CASGPGGEANEKLFF. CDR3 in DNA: TGTGCCAGCGGACCGGGGGGGGAGGCTAATGAAAAACTGTTTTTT.

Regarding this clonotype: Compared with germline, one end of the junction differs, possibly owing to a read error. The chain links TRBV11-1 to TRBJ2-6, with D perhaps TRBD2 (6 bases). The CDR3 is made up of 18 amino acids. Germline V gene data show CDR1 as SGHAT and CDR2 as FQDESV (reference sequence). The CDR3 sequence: CASSLRLDTNSGASVLTF. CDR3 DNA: TGTGCCAGCAGTCTAAGACTAGATACTAACTCTGGGGCCAGCGTCCTGACTTTC.

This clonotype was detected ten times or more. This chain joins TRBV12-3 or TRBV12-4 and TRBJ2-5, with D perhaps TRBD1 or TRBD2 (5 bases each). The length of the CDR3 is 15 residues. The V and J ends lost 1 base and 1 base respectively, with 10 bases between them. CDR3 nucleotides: TGTGCCAGCAGTTTAGGGGGCGCGGGCCAAGAGACCCAGTACTTC. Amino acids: CASSLGGAGQETQYF.

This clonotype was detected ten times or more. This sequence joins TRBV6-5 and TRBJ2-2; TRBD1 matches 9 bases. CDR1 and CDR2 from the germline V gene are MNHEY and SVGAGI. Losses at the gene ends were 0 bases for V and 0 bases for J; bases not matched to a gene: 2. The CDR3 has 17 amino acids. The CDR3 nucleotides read TGTGCCAGCAGTTACTCTGGGACAGGGACGAACACCGGGGAGCTGTTTTTT. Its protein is CASSYSGTGTNTGELFF.

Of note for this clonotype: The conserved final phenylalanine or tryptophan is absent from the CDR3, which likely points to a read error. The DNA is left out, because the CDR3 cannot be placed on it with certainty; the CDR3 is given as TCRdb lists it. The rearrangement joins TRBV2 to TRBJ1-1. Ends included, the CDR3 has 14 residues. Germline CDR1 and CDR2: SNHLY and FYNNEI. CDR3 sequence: CASCSETVNTEALL.

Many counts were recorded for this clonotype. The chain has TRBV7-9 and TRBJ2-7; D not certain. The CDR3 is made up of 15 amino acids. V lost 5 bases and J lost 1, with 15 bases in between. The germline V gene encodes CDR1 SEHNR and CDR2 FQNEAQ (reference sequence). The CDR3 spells CASSLNPAQSYEQYF. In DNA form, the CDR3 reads TGTGCCAGCAGCCTGAACCCTGCGCAATCCTACGAGCAGTACTTC.

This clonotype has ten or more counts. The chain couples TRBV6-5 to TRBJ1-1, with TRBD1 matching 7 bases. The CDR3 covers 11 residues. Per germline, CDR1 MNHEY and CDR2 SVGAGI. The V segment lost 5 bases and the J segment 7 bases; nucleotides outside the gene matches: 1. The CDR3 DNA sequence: TGTGCCAGCAGTAACAGGGGTGAAGCTTTCTTT. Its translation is CASSNRGEAFF.

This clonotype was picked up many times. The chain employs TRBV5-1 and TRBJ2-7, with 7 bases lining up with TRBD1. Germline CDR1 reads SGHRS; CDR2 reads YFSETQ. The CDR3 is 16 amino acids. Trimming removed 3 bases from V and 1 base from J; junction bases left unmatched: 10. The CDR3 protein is CASSSNPGQPSYEQYF. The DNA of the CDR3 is TGCGCCAGCAGCTCCAATCCGGGACAGCCTTCCTACGAGCAGTACTTC.

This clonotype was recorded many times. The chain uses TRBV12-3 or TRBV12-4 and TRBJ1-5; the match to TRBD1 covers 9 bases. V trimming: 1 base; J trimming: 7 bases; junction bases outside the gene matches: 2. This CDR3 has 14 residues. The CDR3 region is CASSLDRGRQPQHF. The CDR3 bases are TGTGCCAGCAGTTTAGACAGGGGGCGGCAGCCCCAGCATTTT.